These 13 T cell receptor beta chains originate from one sample sequenced in a study of T cell repertoires in cytomegalovirus infection. In TCRdb, the reads were re-called with MiXCR into one record per CDR3 protein. The sample carries 700,000 to 950,000 distinct CDR3 sequences, 32% recorded once. What these receptors recognize is not known. The sample in question was cultured CD8+ T cells from PBMCs, obtained from culture after CMV antigen stimulation. The receptors stem from a human donor in good health (CMV status not recorded). Some clones in this sample may be carry-over from other donors' samples.

V usage is TRBV12-5 and J usage is TRBJ2-5; D is undetermined. CDR1 LGHNT and CDR2 FRNRAP come from the germline V gene. The V gene lost 5 bases and the J gene lost 5 bases, with 6 bases spanning the gap. This CDR3 is 11 amino acids long. Here the CDR3 reads CASGAGETQYF. The CDR3 coding sequence is TGTGCTAGTGGTGCTGGGGAGACCCAGTACTTC.

The J gene is TRBJ1-2, the V gene TRBV27; D uncertain. V was trimmed by 3 bases and J by 10 bases, leaving 15 bases between them. The CDR3 is 13 amino acids. CDR1 is MNHEY, CDR2 SMNVEV, per germline (reference sequence). The CDR3 loop is CASSLRTGWDYTF. DNA for the CDR3: TGTGCCAGCAGTTTGCGGACCGGATGGGACTACACCTTC.

This clonotype was observed a handful of times. CDR3 amino acids: CASSLWKRDRVEKLFF. The CDR3 DNA reads as TGTGCCAGCAGCTTATGGAAGAGGGACAGGGTTGAAAAACTGTTTTTT. The chain is built from TRBV11-2 and TRBJ1-4; 9 nucleotides line up with TRBD1. The CDR3 is 16 residues long. The V and J ends lost 2 bases and 7 bases, in that order; junction bases with no gene match: 8. The germline gives CDR1 SGHAT, CDR2 FQNNGV.

This clonotype was recorded a few times. This chain uses TRBV28 with TRBJ2-3; D may be TRBD1 (6 bases). The V and J ends lost 5 bases and 3 bases respectively, with 15 bases between them. Germline V gene data show CDR1 as MDHEN and CDR2 as SYDVKM. CDR3 size: 15 residues. Written as DNA, the CDR3 is TGTGCCAGCAGTAATTGGAGACAGGTGACAGATACGCAGTATTTT. It codes for CASSNWRQVTDTQYF.

Only a few counts were recorded for this clonotype. The J gene is TRBJ1-1, the V gene TRBV6-2 or TRBV6-3; D is perhaps TRBD1 (5 bases). The germline gives CDR1 MNHEY, CDR2 SVGEGT. The CDR3 runs 15 residues. Trimming stripped 2 bases from V and 11 bases from J, with 21 bases between. The CDR3 DNA reads as TGTGCCAGCAGTTACAGTGAAGGGGTGGATTCGGGGGCTTTCTTT. This sequence encodes CASSYSEGVDSGAFF.

The chain is built from TRBV13 and TRBJ2-1; 7 nucleotides agree with TRBD1. CDR1 is PRHDT, CDR2 FYEKMQ, per germline (reference sequence). V shed 5 bases and J 3 bases; nucleotides not matched to a gene: 7. The CDR3 is 15 amino acids. For the CDR3, the DNA is TGTGCCAGCAGCGCTGGACAGGTGAACTACAATGAGCAGTTCTTC. Translating gives CASSAGQVNYNEQFF.

This clonotype was found a few times. The chain is built from TRBV12-5 and TRBJ1-2; D is uncertain. The CDR3 has 14 amino acids. Germline assignment: CDR1 LGHNT and CDR2 FRNRAP. Trimming stripped 6 bases from V and 6 bases from J, with 17 bases between. The chain's CDR3 is CASGSGRPRDGYTF. The DNA of the CDR3 is TGTGCTAGTGGCTCTGGACGGCCTCGGGATGGCTACACCTTC.

There are a few counts of this clonotype. This chain connects TRBV25-1 to TRBJ2-1; 7 bases agree with TRBD2. Germline V gives CDR1 MGHDK, CDR2 SYGVNS. Trimming took 9 bases from V and 9 from J; bases not matched to a gene: 2. CDR3 size: 10 residues. This CDR3 is CASERGEQFF. CDR3 bases: TGTGCCAGTGAGCGGGGTGAGCAGTTCTTC.

The J gene is TRBJ1-2, the V gene TRBV29-1; D uncertain. CDR1 SQVTM and CDR2 ANQGSEA come from the germline V gene. V gave up 1 base and J gave up 3 bases, with 9 bases separating them. The CDR3 covers 13 residues. This CDR3 is CSVEAGEDYGYTF. The CDR3 nucleotides read TGCAGCGTTGAAGCGGGCGAGGACTATGGCTACACCTTC.

The chain has TRBV7-9 and TRBJ1-4; D remains unclear. The CDR3 sequence is 12 residues long. V lost 1 base and J lost 10, with 7 bases in between. Germline V gene data show CDR1 as SEHNR and CDR2 as FQNEAQ (reference sequence). CDR3 sequence (DNA): TGTGCCAGCAGCTTAGGGTTAGCAAAACTGTTTTTT. This gives the protein CASSLGLAKLFF.

This clonotype was counted ten times or more. The V and J genes are TRBV11-3 and TRBJ2-1; either TRBD1 or TRBD2 may supply D (5 bases each). V was cut by 0 bases and J by 8 bases, with 14 bases left in between. Germline-derived CDR1 and CDR2 are SGHNT and YENEEA. The CDR3 covers 15 residues. DNA for the CDR3: TGTGCCAGCAGCTTAGAGGGAGTCCGGGACGATGAGCAGTTCTTC. This codes for CASSLEGVRDDEQFF.

In its sample, this clonotype was seen a few times. The rearrangement uses TRBV24-1 and TRBJ2-1, with TRBD2 matching 9 bases. CDR1 and CDR2 (germline): KGHDR, SFDVKD. The CDR3 runs to 14 residues. Unmatched junction bases numbered 4, after V lost 3 bases and J lost 8 bases. The DNA of the CDR3 is TGTGCCACCAGTGATCCCGGGACTAGCTATGAGCAGTTCTTC. The encoded protein is CATSDPGTSYEQFF.

This clonotype appeared a few times. V usage is TRBV10-2 and J usage is TRBJ2-7; 8 positions match TRBD1. Germline CDR1 and CDR2: WSHSY and SAAADI. The length of the CDR3 is 20 residues. V lost 5 bases, J lost 0 bases, and 21 bases stayed unmatched. The DNA of the CDR3 is TGCGCCAGCAGTCTGGATACGAATTCACTTCAGGGGGCCTACTCCTACGAGCAGTACTTC. It specifies CASSLDTNSLQGAYSYEQYF.